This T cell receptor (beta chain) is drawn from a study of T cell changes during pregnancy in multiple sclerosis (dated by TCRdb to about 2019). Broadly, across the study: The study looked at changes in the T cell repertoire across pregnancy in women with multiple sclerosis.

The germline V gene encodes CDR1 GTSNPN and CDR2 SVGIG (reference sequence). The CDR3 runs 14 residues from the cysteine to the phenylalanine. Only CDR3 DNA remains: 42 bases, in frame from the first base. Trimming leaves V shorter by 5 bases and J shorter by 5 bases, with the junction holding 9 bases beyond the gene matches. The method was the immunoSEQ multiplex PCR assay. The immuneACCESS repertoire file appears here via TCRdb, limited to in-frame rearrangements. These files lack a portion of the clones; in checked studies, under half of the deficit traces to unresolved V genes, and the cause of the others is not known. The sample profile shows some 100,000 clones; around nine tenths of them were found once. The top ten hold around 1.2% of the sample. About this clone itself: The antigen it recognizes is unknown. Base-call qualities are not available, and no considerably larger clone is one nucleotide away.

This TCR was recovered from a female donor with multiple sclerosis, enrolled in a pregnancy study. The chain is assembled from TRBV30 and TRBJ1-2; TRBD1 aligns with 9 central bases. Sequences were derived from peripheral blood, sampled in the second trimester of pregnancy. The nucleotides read TGTGCCTGGGGACCGGGACAGGGTGGGTATGGCTACACCTTC. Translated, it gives CAWGPGQGGYGYTF.